A selection of T cell receptor beta chains follows, all from one sample in a study of early T cells in non-severe SARS-CoV-2 infection. TCRdb re-called the 5' RACE reads through MiXCR, storing one row per CDR3 protein. The data hold roughly 30,000 distinct CDR3 sequences, with approximately 6% observed a single time. The sample here was whole blood, taken at baseline. Receptor source: an adult who was a healthcare worker with PCR-confirmed SARS-CoV-2 infection or an uninfected control (not recorded which). CDR3s include the opening cysteine and the closing phenylalanine or tryptophan. D genes are given only for firm matches. The size entry is marked missing in some rows and otherwise reads once, few, many or a size class.

J | V | size | D | length | CDR3 | DNA
TRBJ2-5 | TRBV18 | many | TRBD2 | 17 | CASSPRKLAGGQETQYF | TGTGCCAGCTCACCGCGGAAACTAGCGGGGGGGCAAGAGACCCAGTACTTC
TRBJ2-2 | TRBV9 | many | TRBD2 | 16 | CASSEGLAGGRRELFF | TGTGCCAGCAGCGAGGGACTAGCGGGAGGTCGGAGGGAGCTGTTTTTT
TRBJ2-1 | TRBV7-3 | many | TRBD2 | 13 | CASSAGLVYEQFF | TGTGCCAGCAGCGCGGGACTAGTCTATGAGCAGTTCTTC
TRBJ2-1 | TRBV20-1 | many | NA | 16 | CSASPGAASSYNEQFF | TGCAGTGCTTCCCCAGGGGCGGCCAGCTCCTACAATGAGCAGTTCTTC
TRBJ2-7 | TRBV30 | NA | TRBD1 | 12 | CASWDRGREQYF | TGTGCCTCCTGGGACAGGGGGCGCGAGCAGTACTTC
TRBJ1-1 | TRBV20-1 | NA | NA | 13 | CSALGGGGGFAFF | TGCAGTGCACTGGGCGGGGGCGGCGGATTCGCTTTCTTT
TRBJ1-2 | TRBV7-9 | many | NA | 13 | CASSPPGFNGYTF | TGTGCCAGCAGCCCACCTGGGTTCAATGGCTACACCTTC
TRBJ1-2 | TRBV4-3 | few | NA | 15 | CASSQEHRANYGYTF | TGCGCCAGCAGCCAAGAGCACAGAGCTAACTATGGCTACACCTTC
TRBJ2-3 | TRBV7-2 | NA | TRBD2 | 14 | CASSFSGSTDTQYF | TGTGCCAGCAGCTTTAGCGGGAGCACAGATACGCAGTATTTT
TRBJ2-3 | TRBV29-1 | NA | NA | 11 | CSVDATDTQYF | TGCAGCGTCGATGCGACAGATACGCAGTATTTT
TRBJ2-5 | TRBV20-1 | many | NA | 12 | CSASSRQETQYF | TGCAGTGCTAGTAGCCGCCAAGAGACCCAGTACTTC
TRBJ2-2 | TRBV7-6 | many | TRBD1 | 16 | CASSPGLTGGSGELFF | TGTGCCAGCAGCCCAGGCCTGACAGGGGGCTCCGGGGAGCTGTTTTTT
TRBJ2-4 | TRBV7-9 | many | TRBD1 | 15 | CASSPQGAAKNIQYF | TGTGCCAGCAGCCCACAGGGGGCTGCCAAAAACATTCAGTACTTC
TRBJ2-1 | TRBV9 | many | NA | 15 | CASSASGRYSNEQFF | TGTGCCAGCAGCGCAAGCGGGCGCTACTCCAATGAGCAGTTCTTC
TRBJ2-1 | TRBV5-1 | many | NA | 13 | CASSTRQNNEQFF | TGCGCCAGCAGCACCCGACAGAACAATGAGCAGTTCTTC
TRBJ1-1 | TRBV29-1 | many | NA | 12 | CSARGGGAEAFF | TGCAGCGCCCGGGGGGGAGGGGCTGAAGCTTTCTTT
TRBJ2-1 | TRBV5-4 | NA | TRBD2 | 15 | CASSQTSGVYNEQFF | TGTGCCAGCAGTCAGACTAGCGGGGTTTACAATGAGCAGTTCTTC